This TCR beta chain was profiled in a study of shared clonotypes between healthy human individuals. It was about 190 ng DNA, around 33,000 T cell genomes, that sorted-subset replicate PCRs used. Sequencing used immunoSEQ multiplex PCR; TCRdb keeps in-frame clones, though not all of them. The profile shows a few million clones, about 92% of them singletons. As regards this clone: Its target is not known. The same CDR3 can be traced to other DNA sequences in this sample.

Overall study findings and caveats: Among donors, the sharing of clonotypes was expected to be influenced by sequencing depth. Sharing across a handful of donors was seen in roughly 5% of naive CD4 clonotypes. Among non-shared clonotypes, generation probabilities were lower than among those shared by all four donors.

The sample taken for sequencing was naive CD4+ T cells sorted from blood. Subset defined: CD45RA+ positively selected. The clonotype originates from a man between 18 and 29 years old in good health.

CDR3 DNA: TGTGCCAGCAGTGAAGGTTTCAATCAGCCCCAGCATTTT. This codes for CASSEGFNQPQHF. The gene calls are TRBV6-1 and TRBJ1-5; no definite D call. This CDR3 has 13 amino acids. The germline V and J ends were trimmed by 1 base and 3 bases, with 4 bases remaining between them. Germline-derived CDR1 and CDR2 are MNHNS and SASEGT.